Following are 32 T cell receptor beta chains from one sample sequenced in a study of cytomegalovirus exposure and HLA in healthy donors. With 60 Vbeta and 13 Jbeta primers, the PCR was carried out. Assay used: immunoSEQ multiplex PCR; TCRdb lists only in-frame clones, some missing. The sample has about 130,000 clones, roughly 79% seen once. Sequenced sample: PBMCs. Receptors were obtained from a woman aged 50 to 60 in good health and CMV-seronegative.

The chain carries TRBV6-5 and TRBJ2-7, with D possibly TRBD2 on 6 matching bases. Germline values: CDR1 MNHEY, CDR2 SVGAGI. Trimming left V 6 bases short and J 7 bases short, with 16 bases between. The CDR3 is 13 amino acids. DNA of the CDR3: TGTGCCAGCAGGGTCGGGACTCTTGGGGAGCAGTACTTC. It yields the protein CASRVGTLGEQYF.

The V call is TRBV28, the J call TRBJ2-5; 8 bases are shared with TRBD1. V dropped 2 bases and J dropped 0; count of bases not matched to a gene: 5. CDR1 and CDR2 from the germline V gene are MDHEN and SYDVKM. The CDR3 runs 16 residues. The CDR3 spells CASSLRQGTNQETQYF. CDR3 DNA sequence: TGTGCCAGCAGTTTACGACAGGGGACCAACCAAGAGACCCAGTACTTC.

This clone was recorded a few times. DNA of the CDR3: TGTGCCAGTAGCGCGACAGGGGGCAACACTGAAGCTTTCTTT. This encodes CASSATGGNTEAFF. This chain uses TRBV19 with TRBJ1-1; 10 bases agree with TRBD1. Looked up from germline, CDR1 is LNHDA and CDR2 is SQIVND (reference sequence). The J segment lost 2 bases and the V segment lost 6 bases, leaving 3 bases of the junction unmatched. This CDR3 is 14 amino acids long.

The chain employs TRBV18 and TRBJ1-1, with 7 bases fitting TRBD1. Trimming took 1 base from V and 7 from J; bases not matched to a gene: 3. Per germline, CDR1 KGHSH and CDR2 LQKENI. CDR3 size: 13 residues. This CDR3 is CASSPRDSIEAFF. The CDR3 DNA reads TGTGCCAGCTCACCACGGGACAGCATTGAAGCTTTCTTT.

The rearrangement uses TRBV5-1 and TRBJ1-1; 7 nucleotides align to TRBD1. Germline V gives CDR1 SGHRS, CDR2 YFSETQ. The CDR3 loop spans 15 amino acids. Germline trimming cut 0 bases from V and 1 base from J; bases unmatched to any gene: 3. CDR3 sequence: CASSLVGTANTEAFF. CDR3 nucleotides: TGCGCCAGCAGCTTGGTCGGGACAGCGAACACTGAAGCTTTCTTT.

This clone was counted between two and nine times. The chain combines TRBV5-1 with TRBJ2-1, with 8 bases aligning to TRBD1. The CDR3 is 15 residues long. V lost 4 bases and J lost 5; bases outside the gene matches: 8. Per the germline V gene, CDR1 is SGHRS and CDR2 is YFSETQ. Here the CDR3 DNA reads TGCGCCAGCAGCCTAACGGGACAGGCCGACAATGAGCAGTTCTTC. This sequence encodes CASSLTGQADNEQFF.

The chain has TRBV2 and TRBJ1-1; 7 positions match TRBD1. The V segment lost 3 bases and the J segment 5 bases; nucleotides outside the gene matches: 12. The CDR3 covers 16 residues. Germline assignment: CDR1 SNHLY and CDR2 FYNNEI. In DNA form, the CDR3 reads TGTGCCAGCAGTGACCTAGGGCAGGGGGAAGGGACTGAAGCTTTCTTT. Translation: CASSDLGQGEGTEAFF.

The rearrangement joins TRBV18 to TRBJ2-3, with 11 bases matching TRBD2. There are 16 residues in the CDR3. V dropped 3 bases and J dropped 11; count of bases not matched to a gene: 13. The germline CDR1 and CDR2 sequences are KGHSH and LQKENI. The CDR3 DNA reads TGTGCCAGCTCACCGCCGGGACAGGGCGGGACTAGCGGGCAGTATTTT. Residues: CASSPPGQGGTSGQYF.

CDR3 in DNA: TGTGCCAGCAGTTGGAGGGGGCCTATTAATCAGCCCCAGCATTTT. This codes for CASSWRGPINQPQHF. The chain recombines TRBV28 with TRBJ1-5; TRBD1 matches at 7 bases. J gave up 4 bases and V 4 bases, and 7 bases lay outside the gene matches. This CDR3 has 15 residues. CDR1 MDHEN and CDR2 SYDVKM come from the germline V gene.

This chain joins TRBV6-4 and TRBJ1-2; D is unclear. This CDR3 region has 13 residues. The V gene lost 3 bases and the J gene lost 4 bases, with 9 bases spanning the gap. Germline CDR1 is MRHNA and CDR2 is SNTAGT. The CDR3 region has the DNA TGTGCCAGCAGTGAGATAGAGAGCTATGGCTACACCTTC. Amino acid sequence: CASSEIESYGYTF.

This rearrangement joins TRBV6-1 to TRBJ2-3, with D perhaps matching TRBD2 (5 bases). V lost 10 bases and J 2 bases, leaving 19 bases between the germline ends. The length of the CDR3 is 15 residues. CDR1 MNHNS and CDR2 SASEGT come from the germline V gene. Here the CDR3 reads CANSPGQRTTDTQYF. The CDR3 DNA follows: TGTGCCAACAGCCCTGGCCAGCGGACCACAGATACGCAGTATTTT.

V gene TRBV19 combines with J gene TRBJ1-1; the D is unclear. Looked up from germline, CDR1 is LNHDA and CDR2 is SQIVND (reference sequence). This CDR3 spans 15 amino acids. This CDR3 is CASKGSGMGYTEAFF. The CDR3 DNA reads TGTGCATCTAAAGGGAGTGGTATGGGCTACACTGAAGCTTTCTTT.

The V and J genes are TRBV27 and TRBJ1-2, with D possibly TRBD1 on 6 matching bases. CDR1 is MNHEY, CDR2 SMNVEV, per germline (reference sequence). The CDR3 length is 14 residues. Trimming took off 1 base at V and 5 bases at J, with 11 bases between the two ends. This CDR3 reads CASSLYSGEYGYTF. The CDR3 region has the DNA TGTGCCAGCAGTTTATACTCAGGGGAATATGGCTACACCTTC.

This chain uses TRBV7-9 with TRBJ2-2, with TRBD2 identical over 10 bases. The trim removed 3 bases at V and 6 bases at J, leaving 7 bases unmatched. This CDR3 region has 16 residues. The germline V gene has CDR1 SEHNR and CDR2 FQNEAQ (reference sequence). The CDR3 DNA is TGTGCCAGCAGCTTTTCCCGACTAGCGGGCGCCGGGGAGCTGTTTTTT. It encodes CASSFSRLAGAGELFF.

The chain combines TRBV7-8 with TRBJ2-7; no clear D gene. Per the germline V gene, CDR1 is SGHVS and CDR2 is FQNEAQ. Trimming shortened V by 0 bases and J by 6 bases, and 6 bases separated the two germline ends. The CDR3 has 12 amino acids. This CDR3 is CASSLARLEQYF. DNA for the CDR3: TGTGCCAGCAGCTTAGCCCGACTCGAGCAGTACTTC.

The chain carries TRBV5-5 and TRBJ2-7; 10 bases agree with TRBD2. The CDR3 is made up of 13 amino acids. Looked up from germline, CDR1 is SGHKS and CDR2 is YYEKEE (reference sequence). V lost 6 bases and J lost 4; bases outside the gene matches: 4. The CDR3 here is CASNEREGYEQYF. DNA for the CDR3: TGTGCCAGCAACGAGCGGGAGGGATACGAGCAGTACTTC.

This rearrangement joins TRBV4-3 to TRBJ1-1, with 7 bases fitting TRBD1. The CDR3 has 17 amino acids. Germline CDR1 LGHNA, CDR2 YSLEER. V gave up 4 bases and J gave up 2 bases; unmatched junction bases: 13. This CDR3 is CASSLYRGQGLNTEAFF. In nucleotides, the CDR3 is TGCGCCAGCAGCCTCTATAGGGGGCAGGGTCTAAACACTGAAGCTTTCTTT.

This chain uses TRBV7-9 with TRBJ2-1; D is possibly TRBD2 (6 bases). This CDR3 contains 15 residues. Trimming left V 5 bases short and J 4 bases short, with 15 bases between. Germline V gives CDR1 SEHNR, CDR2 FQNEAQ (reference sequence). The CDR3 nucleotides are TGTGCCAGCAGCCGACCGAGGGGAGGATACAATGAGCAGTTCTTC. It yields the protein CASSRPRGGYNEQFF.

This chain uses TRBV29-1 with TRBJ1-3; D perhaps matches TRBD1 (5 bases). CDR1 and CDR2 from the germline V gene are SQVTM and ANQGSEA. V was clipped by 5 bases and J by 4 bases, with 12 bases between them. This CDR3 is built from 13 residues. The CDR3 protein is CSVLIQDGNTIYF. The CDR3 DNA is TGCAGCGTTCTTATACAGGACGGAAACACCATATATTTT.

The chain carries TRBV28 and TRBJ1-2, with TRBD1 matching 7 bases. This CDR3 spans 14 amino acids. V gave up 7 bases and J gave up 4 bases; unmatched junction bases: 9. CDR1 is MDHEN and CDR2 is SYDVKM in the germline V gene. The CDR3 bases are TGTGCCAGCACCCCTCCAGGGGGATTCTATGGCTACACCTTC. Residues: CASTPPGGFYGYTF.

This chain's CDR3 is CASSPAGSYEQYF. Written as DNA, the CDR3 is TGTGCCAGCAGTCCTGCCGGGAGCTACGAGCAGTACTTC. This chain connects TRBV28 to TRBJ2-7; possible D gene TRBD2, 6 bases. The CDR3 covers 13 residues. The germline CDR1 and CDR2 sequences are MDHEN and SYDVKM. Trimming cost V 5 bases and J 3 bases, with 11 bases left between them.

The J gene is TRBJ2-1, the V gene TRBV7-9, with TRBD1 matching over 9 bases. Germline V gives CDR1 SEHNR, CDR2 FQNEAQ (reference sequence). Germline trimming cut 5 bases from V and 7 bases from J; bases unmatched to any gene: 9. The length of the CDR3 is 15 residues. The CDR3 region is CASSKQGALGNEQFF. The CDR3 nucleotides are TGTGCCAGCAGCAAACAGGGGGCTTTGGGGAATGAGCAGTTCTTC.

DNA of the CDR3: TGTGCCAGCAGCCCCAGGGACAGGGGTGATCGCGAGCAGTACGTC. Amino acid sequence: CASSPRDRGDREQYV. The rearrangement uses TRBV7-8 and TRBJ2-7; TRBD1 matches 10 bases. This CDR3 spans 15 amino acids. Looked up from germline, CDR1 is SGHVS and CDR2 is FQNEAQ. V shed 5 bases and J 6 bases; nucleotides not matched to a gene: 10.

This clone turned up a few times. V and J are TRBV29-1 and TRBJ2-3; 10 bases match TRBD2. The V gene's germline CDR1 is SQVTM and CDR2 ANQGSEA. The CDR3 contains 15 residues. Losses at the gene ends were 3 bases for V and 7 bases for J; bases not matched to a gene: 10. In DNA, the CDR3 is TGCAGCGTTGAGGGGCTAGCGGGAGAGAGGAATACGCAGTATTTT. It translates to CSVEGLAGERNTQYF.

The chain's CDR3 is CAISESLGSSYEQYF. The CDR3 DNA sequence: TGTGCCATCAGTGAGTCTCTAGGGAGCTCCTACGAGCAGTACTTC. The chain links TRBV10-3 to TRBJ2-7, with a weak D call TRBD2 (5 bases). The CDR3 extends over 15 amino acids. Trimming removed 0 bases at V and 0 bases at J, with 9 bases between. CDR1 is ENHRY, CDR2 SYGVKD, per germline.

The rearrangement joins TRBV19 to TRBJ2-2, with 7 bases fitting TRBD2. The CDR3 length is 15 residues. V lost 5 bases, J lost 7 bases, and 10 bases stayed unmatched. Germline CDR1 and CDR2: LNHDA and SQIVND (reference sequence). CDR3 sequence (DNA): TGTGCCAGTAGTCCCCGACGGCGGGAGCACGGGGAGCTGTTTTTT. It translates to CASSPRRREHGELFF.

The chain employs TRBV2 and TRBJ2-1, with 8 bases that match TRBD1. The CDR3 extends over 14 amino acids. CDR1 and CDR2 (germline): SNHLY, FYNNEI. The J segment lost 9 bases and the V segment lost 6 bases, leaving 10 bases of the junction unmatched. The CDR3 coding sequence is TGTGCCAGCAGACCAAGGGACAGGCGAGTTGAGCAGTTCTTC. This translates into CASRPRDRRVEQFF. Filled out from reference TRBV2 and TRBJ2-1, the complete variable domain reads EPEVTQTPSHQVTQMGQEVILRCVPISNHLYFYWYRQILGQKVEFLVSFYNNEISEKSEIFDDQFSVERPDGSNFTLKIRSTKLEDSAMYFCASRPRDRRVEQFFGPGTRLTVL.

The rearrangement joins TRBV9 to TRBJ2-5; 8 nucleotides align to TRBD2. From germline, CDR1 is SGDLS and CDR2 YYNGEE. The CDR3 length is 15 residues. The V and J ends lost 0 bases and 5 bases, in that order; junction bases with no gene match: 6. The CDR3 sequence is CASSVVGTRGETQYF. The CDR3 nucleotides are TGTGCCAGCAGCGTAGTAGGGACTAGAGGGGAGACCCAGTACTTC.

The V gene is TRBV9, the J gene TRBJ2-1; perhaps TRBD2 as D (6 bases). Looked up from germline, CDR1 is SGDLS and CDR2 is YYNGEE. Between the trimmed V and J ends, which lost 0 bases and 4 bases, there was a span of 14 bases. The length of the CDR3 is 16 residues. CDR3 nucleotide sequence: TGTGCCAGCAGCGTAGAATTTCGGGAGAATTACAATGAGCAGTTCTTC. Translation gives CASSVEFRENYNEQFF.

The rearrangement joins TRBV27 to TRBJ2-2, with TRBD2 matching 7 bases. The germline CDR1 and CDR2 sequences are MNHEY and SMNVEV (reference sequence). The CDR3 is 15 residues long. V shed 8 bases, J shed 1 base, and the junction held 7 bases outside the gene matches. The CDR3 spells CASHSSGLNTGELFF. The CDR3 coding sequence is TGTGCCAGCCATAGTAGCGGGCTGAACACCGGGGAGCTGTTTTTT.

This clone was counted between two and nine times. The sample holds other DNA sequences that translate to the same CDR3. The rearrangement joins TRBV6-5 to TRBJ1-1, with 9 bases fitting TRBD1. This CDR3 comprises 13 residues. The germline V gene has CDR1 MNHEY and CDR2 SVGAGI. The V and J ends lost 6 bases and 2 bases, in that order; junction bases with no gene match: 1. In DNA, the CDR3 is TGTGCCAGCAGGGACAGGGGAAACACTGAAGCTTTCTTT. This gives the protein CASRDRGNTEAFF.

This chain connects TRBV7-2 to TRBJ1-5; D remains ambiguous. The CDR3 is 13 amino acids. Trimming removed 0 bases at V and 7 bases at J, with 7 bases between. Germline V gene data show CDR1 as SGHTA and CDR2 as FQGNSA. This chain's CDR3 is CASSLARVQPQHF. CDR3 nucleotide sequence: TGTGCCAGCAGCTTAGCGAGGGTCCAGCCCCAGCATTTT.